A single sample is the source of the 27 T cell receptor beta chains below, sequenced in a study of memory CD4+ T cells and cytomegalovirus serostatus. Libraries were prepared by immunoSEQ multiplex PCR; TCRdb keeps only in-frame clonotypes and omits some of them. The sample holds about 82,000 clones; roughly 80% are singletons and the top ten take nearly 0.8%. The sort gate was single viable CD3+CD4+CD8-CD45RO+ cells for memory CD4+ T cells. The sample taken for sequencing was memory CD4+ T cells from blood. Source of these receptors: an adult in good health and CMV-seronegative.

This clone was counted only a few times. The J gene is TRBJ1-1, the V gene TRBV4-2; D is perhaps TRBD1 (5 bases). The CDR3 runs 13 residues. Trimming took 0 bases from V and 3 from J, leaving 5 bases between them. Germline CDR1 LGHNA, CDR2 YNFKEQ. The CDR3 DNA sequence: TGTGCCAGCAGCCAAGACAGGGACACTGAAGCTTTCTTT. As protein: CASSQDRDTEAFF.

This chain links TRBV29-1 with TRBJ2-1; D is perhaps TRBD1 (6 bases). The V gene lost 6 bases and the J gene lost 2 bases, with 11 bases spanning the gap. There are 13 residues in the CDR3. Germline CDR1 SQVTM, CDR2 ANQGSEA. The CDR3 here is CSVQGSAYNEQFF. In DNA, the CDR3 is TGCAGCGTCCAGGGGTCCGCCTACAATGAGCAGTTCTTC.

The J gene is TRBJ1-2, the V gene TRBV28; D possibly corresponds to TRBD1 (5 bases). This CDR3 has 13 residues. Trimming took 2 bases from V and 6 from J, leaving 10 bases between them. CDR1 MDHEN and CDR2 SYDVKM come from the germline V gene. CDR3 coding DNA: TGTGCCAGCAGTTTACCAGGGTTGAATGGCTACACCTTC. It yields the protein CASSLPGLNGYTF.

The genes are TRBV5-1 and TRBJ2-3; D unresolved. V lost 0 bases and J 0 bases, leaving 8 bases between the germline ends. Per the germline V gene, CDR1 is SGHRS and CDR2 is YFSETQ. CDR3 length: 15 residues. CDR3 residues: CASSLEGPSTDTQYF. The CDR3 DNA follows: TGCGCCAGCAGCTTGGAAGGACCTAGCACAGATACGCAGTATTTT.

Concerning this clone: The same CDR3 can be traced to other DNA sequences in this sample. J is TRBJ1-3 and V is TRBV11-3, with TRBD1 as a possible D gene (5 bases). The CDR3 is 15 residues long. V lost 1 base to trimming and J lost 4 bases, with 11 bases between them. Germline loops: CDR1 SGHNT, CDR2 YENEEA. Here the CDR3 DNA reads TGTGCCAGCAGCTTAGCCGGGACGGCAGGAAACACCATATATTTT. Amino acid sequence: CASSLAGTAGNTIYF.

The V gene is TRBV6-5, the J gene TRBJ1-4; tentatively, D is TRBD1 (5 bases). Trimming took 5 bases from V and 5 from J, leaving 12 bases between them. Germline loops: CDR1 MNHEY, CDR2 SVGAGI. The CDR3 runs 14 residues. CDR3 in DNA: TGTGCCAGCAGTCCGGGACGGTTAAATGAAAAACTGTTTTTT. It translates to CASSPGRLNEKLFF.

V and J are TRBV18 and TRBJ1-2, with 7 bases identical to TRBD1. CDR1 and CDR2 (germline): KGHSH, LQKENI. This CDR3 contains 16 residues. After removal of 0 bases from V and 4 bases from J, the junction contained 8 bases not matched to a gene. CDR3 in amino acids: CASSPPSGQAAYGYTF. As DNA, the CDR3 is TGTGCCAGCTCACCACCCTCCGGACAGGCAGCCTATGGCTACACCTTC.

The V and J genes are TRBV2 and TRBJ1-4; maybe TRBD1 (5 bases). The closer fit of TRBJ2-2 to the DNA end suggests the J call may be wrong. Germline V CDR1 and CDR2: SNHLY, FYNNEI. The CDR3 runs to 13 residues. The CDR3 DNA reads TGTGCCAGCAGTGACTCCTTGGACAGGGAGCTGTTTTTT. Its protein is CASSDSLDRELFF.

The V gene is TRBV9, the J gene TRBJ1-2; D is possibly TRBD1 (6 bases). With 0 bases removed from V and 2 bases from J, the gap between germline ends came to 8 bases. Germline-derived CDR1 and CDR2 are SGDLS and YYNGEE. CDR3 length: 14 residues. The CDR3 protein is CASSVVTGNYGYTF. In DNA form, the CDR3 reads TGTGCCAGCAGCGTAGTTACAGGGAACTATGGCTACACCTTC.

The gene calls are TRBV4-2 and TRBJ2-2, with D possibly matching TRBD1 (5 bases). The V end lost 8 bases, the J end lost 1 base, and 14 bases lay between the germline ends. The CDR3 is 15 residues long. Germline-derived CDR1 and CDR2 are LGHNA and YNFKEQ. The CDR3 spells CASLLGQLNTGELFF. CDR3 bases: TGTGCCAGCCTCCTGGGGCAGCTGAACACCGGGGAGCTGTTTTTT.

V gene TRBV5-1 combines with J gene TRBJ2-7, with 9 positions matching TRBD1. The V gene's germline CDR1 is SGHRS and CDR2 YFSETQ. With 4 bases clipped from V and 4 bases from J, the junction kept 6 bases outside the gene matches. The CDR3 is 14 residues long. CDR3 amino acids: CASSPTQGAYEQYF. The CDR3 DNA reads TGCGCCAGCAGCCCAACACAGGGGGCATACGAGCAGTACTTC.

The rearrangement uses TRBV28 and TRBJ2-7; D possibly corresponds to TRBD2 (5 bases). CDR3 length: 12 residues. CDR1 and CDR2 from the germline V gene are MDHEN and SYDVKM. Trimming shortened V by 7 bases and J by 5 bases, and 12 bases separated the two germline ends. CDR3 amino acids: CASISSGDEQYF. DNA of the CDR3: TGTGCCAGCATCTCCTCCGGGGACGAGCAGTACTTC.

The V and J genes are TRBV9 and TRBJ2-3, with D uncertain. Germline V CDR1 and CDR2: SGDLS, YYNGEE. The V gene lost 1 base and the J gene lost 6 bases, with 12 bases spanning the gap. This CDR3 contains 14 residues. CDR3 sequence: CASSVNPEMDTQYF. As DNA, the CDR3 is TGTGCCAGCAGCGTAAACCCCGAAATGGATACGCAGTATTTT.

The gene calls are TRBV5-4 and TRBJ1-2; perhaps TRBD1 as D (6 bases). This CDR3 has 14 residues. Trimming stripped 2 bases from V and 4 bases from J, with 12 bases between. Germline V gene sequence: CDR1 SGHNT, CDR2 YYREEE (reference sequence). CDR3 coding DNA: TGTGCCAGCAGCTTTGGCCAGGGGAGCTATGGCTACACCTTC. Protein product: CASSFGQGSYGYTF.

V and J are TRBV9 and TRBJ2-1; 8 bases match TRBD1. Germline V gene sequence: CDR1 SGDLS, CDR2 YYNGEE. J gave up 0 bases and V 0 bases, and 11 bases lay outside the gene matches. The CDR3 sequence is 19 residues long. Here the CDR3 DNA reads TGTGCCAGCAGCGTAGCTTGGACAGGGCAAAGCAGCTCCTACAATGAGCAGTTCTTC. Translating it yields CASSVAWTGQSSSYNEQFF.

The J gene is TRBJ2-5, the V gene TRBV7-3; TRBD2 is a possible D gene (6 bases). V gave up 4 bases and J gave up 4 bases, with 16 bases separating them. CDR1 is SGHTA, CDR2 FQGTGA, per germline. This CDR3 spans 15 amino acids. This chain's CDR3 is CASSYTGGSGETQYF. The CDR3 bases are TGTGCCAGCAGCTACACTGGGGGGTCCGGAGAGACCCAGTACTTC.

The chain recombines TRBV30 with TRBJ2-5, with 8 bases that match TRBD2. This CDR3 is built from 15 residues. V trimming: 0 bases; J trimming: 5 bases; junction bases outside the gene matches: 8. Germline assignment: CDR1 GTSNPN and CDR2 SVGIG (reference sequence). The CDR3 loop is CAWSVSGGEEETQYF. The CDR3 region has the DNA TGTGCCTGGAGTGTAAGCGGGGGCGAAGAGGAGACCCAGTACTTC. Combining the CDR3 with reference TRBV30 and TRBJ2-5 gives the whole variable domain SQTIHQWPATLVQPVGSPLSLECTVEGTSNPNLYWYRQAAGRGLQLLFYSVGIGQISSEVPQNLSASRPQDRQFILSSKKLLLSDSGFYLCAWSVSGGEEETQYFGPGTRLLVL.

This rearrangement joins TRBV10-3 to TRBJ2-2; 8 bases are a match to TRBD2. The CDR3 length is 19 residues. V gave up 0 bases and J gave up 4 bases; unmatched junction bases: 13. CDR1 is ENHRY, CDR2 SYGVKD, per germline. CDR3 coding DNA: TGTGCCATCAGTGAGTCCCCCAGCGGGGGCCAGGCGGGCACCGGGGAGCTGTTTTTT. It yields the protein CAISESPSGGQAGTGELFF.

The chain employs TRBV28 and TRBJ1-4; weak D call: TRBD1 (5 bases). The CDR3 length is 14 residues. The V gene lost 4 bases and the J gene lost 6 bases, with 12 bases spanning the gap. Germline lookup yields CDR1 MDHEN and CDR2 SYDVKM. The CDR3 coding sequence is TGTGCCAGCAGTTATGGGGGGGGAGATGAAAAACTGTTTTTT. This translates into CASSYGGGDEKLFF.

The chain recombines TRBV27 with TRBJ2-7; no reliable D call. V lost 1 base to trimming and J lost 7 bases, with 14 bases between them. The CDR3 consists of 14 residues. In germline, CDR1 is MNHEY, CDR2 SMNVEV (reference sequence). The CDR3 sequence is CASSLLGRTLEQYF. CDR3 nucleotides: TGTGCCAGCAGTTTATTGGGCAGAACCTTGGAGCAGTACTTC.

The genes are TRBV4-3 and TRBJ2-2, with D tentatively TRBD1 or TRBD2 (5 bases each). Trimming cost V 0 bases and J 2 bases, with 10 bases left between them. Germline V CDR1 and CDR2: LGHNA, YSLEER. This CDR3 is 16 amino acids long. The CDR3 region is CASSQDGTLNTGELFF. Written as DNA, the CDR3 is TGCGCCAGCAGCCAAGATGGGACCCTCAACACCGGGGAGCTGTTTTTT.

Points on this clone: At one boundary the junction diverges from the germline segment, which might be a read error. V usage is TRBV30 and J usage is TRBJ1-4, with D hard to call. The V gene's germline CDR1 is GTSNPN and CDR2 SVGIG (reference sequence). The CDR3 totals 15 residues. The CDR3 is CAWSVLKGIGEELFF. The CDR3 DNA reads as TGTGCCTGGAGTGTACTCAAGGGAATAGGTGAAGAACTGTTTTTT.

The chain links TRBV11-2 to TRBJ1-5, with 9 bases matching TRBD1. V dropped 1 base and J dropped 7; count of bases not matched to a gene: 2. The CDR3 runs 14 residues. From germline, CDR1 is SGHAT and CDR2 FQNNGV. The CDR3 loop is CASSLADRGQPQHF. The CDR3 region has the DNA TGTGCCAGCAGCTTAGCGGACAGGGGCCAGCCCCAGCATTTT. Full variable domain (remainder filled in from reference TRBV11-2 and TRBJ1-5): EAGVAQSPRYKIIEKRQSVAFWCNPISGHATLYWYQQILGQGPKLLIQFQNNGVVDDSQLPKDRFSAERLKGVDSTLKIQPAKLEDSAVYLCASSLADRGQPQHFGDGTRLSIL.

The V and J genes are TRBV6-1 and TRBJ2-7; D gene unclear. CDR1 and CDR2 (germline): MNHNS, SASEGT. The CDR3 covers 14 residues. With 2 bases removed from V and 3 bases from J, the gap between germline ends came to 11 bases. CDR3 nucleotide sequence: TGTGCCAGCAGTGAATTCACAGAAGTCTACGAGCAGTACTTC. Its translation is CASSEFTEVYEQYF.

The rearrangement links TRBV7-2 to TRBJ2-5; D unresolved. The germline V and J ends were trimmed by 1 base and 5 bases, with 11 bases remaining between them. From germline, CDR1 is SGHTA and CDR2 FQGNSA. This CDR3 is built from 14 residues. The CDR3 sequence: CASSLDFNMETQYF. The CDR3, as DNA: TGTGCCAGCAGCTTAGACTTCAATATGGAGACCCAGTACTTC. Full variable domain (missing parts from reference TRBV7-2 and TRBJ2-5): GAGVSQSPSNKVTEKGKDVELRCDPISGHTALYWYRQSLGQGLEFLIYFQGNSAPDKSGLPSDRFSAERTGGSVSTLTIQRTQQEDSAVYLCASSLDFNMETQYFGPGTRLLVL.

The chain carries TRBV19 and TRBJ1-1, with D maybe TRBD1 (5 bases). There are 14 residues in the CDR3. CDR1 and CDR2 (germline): LNHDA, SQIVND (reference sequence). V was clipped by 9 bases and J by 4 bases, with 18 bases between them. CDR3 region: CASQLMGQGTEAFF. CDR3 DNA: TGTGCCAGCCAATTAATGGGCCAGGGCACTGAAGCTTTCTTT. Full variable domain (remainder filled in from reference TRBV19 and TRBJ1-1): DGGITQSPKYLFRKEGQNVTLSCEQNLNHDAMYWYRQDPGQGLRLIYYSQIVNDFQKGDIAEGYSVSREKKESFPLTVTSAQKNPTAFYLCASQLMGQGTEAFFGQGTRLTVV.

The chain carries TRBV30 and TRBJ1-1; no definite D call. The CDR3 is 15 residues long. Germline CDR1 is GTSNPN and CDR2 is SVGIG (reference sequence). Deletions cut 0 bases from V and 1 base from J, with 12 bases between. As DNA, the CDR3 is TGTGCCTGGAGTGTAGGTCAGCACGCGAACACTGAAGCTTTCTTT. Translation gives CAWSVGQHANTEAFF.